Listed below are T cell receptor beta chains from one sample, sequenced in a study of cytomegalovirus exposure and HLA in healthy donors. Libraries were prepared by immunoSEQ multiplex PCR; TCRdb keeps only in-frame clonotypes and omits some of them. The sample includes some 130,000 clones, around 77% of them seen just once. Sequencing was carried out using PBMCs. Receptors were obtained from a man in his forties or fifties in good health and CMV-seronegative. Each CDR3 is given without its conserved first and last residue. The order of the fields is J gene, D gene, V gene, CDR3 protein. D genes are given only for firm matches.

J: TRBJ2-3
D: TRBD2
V: TRBV11-2
CDR3: ASSLAGLPDTQY

J: TRBJ2-2
D: -
V: TRBV30
CDR3: AWRGGQPTGELF

J: TRBJ2-7
D: TRBD2
V: TRBV27
CDR3: ASSLLRSGSRNEQY

J: TRBJ1-4
D: -
V: TRBV5-4
CDR3: ASSLEGQGTEKLF

J: TRBJ2-3
D: TRBD2
V: TRBV5-1
CDR3: ASSPGLAGVSDTQY

J: TRBJ1-2
D: -
V: TRBV6-5
CDR3: ASSYSSGSGYT

J: TRBJ2-1
D: -
V: TRBV28
CDR3: ASSSPFEQF

J: TRBJ2-7
D: TRBD2
V: TRBV5-4
CDR3: ASSLGASGNAYEQY

J: TRBJ2-7
D: -
V: TRBV28
CDR3: ASSLGLLYEQY

J: TRBJ1-5
D: -
V: TRBV28
CDR3: ASSLALYSNQPQH

J: TRBJ1-1
D: -
V: TRBV6-1
CDR3: ASRAPGVFNTEAF

J: TRBJ2-1
D: -
V: TRBV6-5
CDR3: ASSKESSYNEQF

J: TRBJ2-3
D: TRBD2
V: TRBV2
CDR3: ASSVGAGGLNTQY

J: TRBJ2-3
D: -
V: TRBV7-6
CDR3: ASSLAAVSTDTQY

J: TRBJ2-7
D: TRBD1
V: TRBV6-6
CDR3: ASSLGGFYEQY

J: TRBJ1-5
D: TRBD1
V: TRBV2
CDR3: ASSERGGYNQPQH

J: TRBJ2-7
D: -
V: TRBV7-9
CDR3: ASSDNRVGISYEQY

J: TRBJ2-2
D: -
V: TRBV19
CDR3: ASSIQGTITGELF

J: TRBJ2-1
D: TRBD2
V: TRBV27
CDR3: ASSLGSGGYNEQF

J: TRBJ2-1
D: -
V: TRBV5-6
CDR3: ASSLGRREQF

J: TRBJ1-5
D: TRBD1
V: TRBV28
CDR3: ASSSTGRVAQPQH

J: TRBJ1-1
D: -
V: TRBV11-3
CDR3: ASSLGTASGIDTEAF

J: TRBJ2-1
D: TRBD2
V: TRBV7-8
CDR3: ASSGGLAGGAGEQF

J: TRBJ2-3
D: -
V: TRBV7-8
CDR3: ASSLARNTDTQY